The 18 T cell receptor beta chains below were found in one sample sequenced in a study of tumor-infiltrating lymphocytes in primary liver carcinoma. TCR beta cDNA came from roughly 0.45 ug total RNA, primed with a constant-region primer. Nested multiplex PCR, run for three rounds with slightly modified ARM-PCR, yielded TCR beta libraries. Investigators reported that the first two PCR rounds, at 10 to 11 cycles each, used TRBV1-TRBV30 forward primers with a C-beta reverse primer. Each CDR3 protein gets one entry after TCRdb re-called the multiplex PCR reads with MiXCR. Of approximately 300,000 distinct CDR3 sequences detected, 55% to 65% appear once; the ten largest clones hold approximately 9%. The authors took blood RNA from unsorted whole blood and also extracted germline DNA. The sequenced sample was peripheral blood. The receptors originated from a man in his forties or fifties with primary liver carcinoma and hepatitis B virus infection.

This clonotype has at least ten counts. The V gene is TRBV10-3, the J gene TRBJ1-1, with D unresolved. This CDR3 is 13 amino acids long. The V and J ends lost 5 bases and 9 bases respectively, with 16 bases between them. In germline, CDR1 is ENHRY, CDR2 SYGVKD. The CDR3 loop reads CAISPTGPTKAFF. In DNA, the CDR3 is TGTGCCATCAGTCCAACCGGGCCTACGAAAGCTTTCTTT.

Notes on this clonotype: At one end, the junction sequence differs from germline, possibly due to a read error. In nucleotides, the CDR3 is TGCCCCAGCAGCCAAGATGGGGAGGGAGACTATGGCTACACCTTC. Protein sequence: CPSSQDGEGDYGYTF. The chain uses TRBV4-3 and TRBJ1-2; no clear D gene. Germline V gene lookup returns CDR1 LGHNA and CDR2 YSLEER. The CDR3 runs to 15 residues.

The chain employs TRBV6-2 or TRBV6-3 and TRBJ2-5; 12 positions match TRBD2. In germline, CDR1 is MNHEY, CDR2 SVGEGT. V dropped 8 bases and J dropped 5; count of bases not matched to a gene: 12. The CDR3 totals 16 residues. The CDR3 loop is CASQAASTSGSETQYF. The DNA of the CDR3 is TGTGCCAGCCAAGCTGCCTCGACTAGCGGGAGTGAGACCCAGTACTTC.

DNA of the CDR3: TGCAGTGCTAGAGATCAAGGTCCCCGATCCTACAATGAGCAGTTCTTC. This codes for CSARDQGPRSYNEQFF. V usage is TRBV20-1 and J usage is TRBJ2-1, with D unclear. Trimming left V 0 bases short and J 1 base short, with 13 bases between. The CDR3 totals 16 residues. Germline V gene sequence: CDR1 DFQATT, CDR2 SNEGSKA (reference sequence).

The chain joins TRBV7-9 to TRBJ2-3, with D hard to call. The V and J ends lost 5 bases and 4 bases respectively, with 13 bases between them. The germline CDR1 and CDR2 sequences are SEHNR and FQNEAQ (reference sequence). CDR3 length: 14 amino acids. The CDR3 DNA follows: TGTGCCAGCAGCAGTCGCCATGGGTCAGATACGCAGTATTTT. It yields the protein CASSSRHGSDTQYF.

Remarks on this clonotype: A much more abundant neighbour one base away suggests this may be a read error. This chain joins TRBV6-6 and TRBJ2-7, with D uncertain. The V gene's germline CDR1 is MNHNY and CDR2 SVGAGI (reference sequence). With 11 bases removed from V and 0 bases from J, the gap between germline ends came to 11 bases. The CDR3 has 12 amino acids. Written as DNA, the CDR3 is TGTGCCTCTCGGTGGAGCTCCTACGAGCAGTACTTC. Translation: CASRWSSYEQYF.

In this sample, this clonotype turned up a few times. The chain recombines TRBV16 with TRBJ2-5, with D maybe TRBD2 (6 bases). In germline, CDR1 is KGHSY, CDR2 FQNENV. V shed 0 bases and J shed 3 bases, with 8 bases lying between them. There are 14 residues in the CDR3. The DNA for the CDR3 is TGTGCCAGCAGCCAATCGGAGGGCGAAGAGACCCAGTACTTC. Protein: CASSQSEGEETQYF.

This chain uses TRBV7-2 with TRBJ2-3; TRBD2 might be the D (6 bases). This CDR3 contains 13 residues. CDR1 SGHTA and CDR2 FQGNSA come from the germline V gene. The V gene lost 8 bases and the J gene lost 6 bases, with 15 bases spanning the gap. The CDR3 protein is CASSWRAGDTQYF. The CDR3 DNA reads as TGTGCCAGCTCCTGGAGGGCCGGCGATACGCAGTATTTT.

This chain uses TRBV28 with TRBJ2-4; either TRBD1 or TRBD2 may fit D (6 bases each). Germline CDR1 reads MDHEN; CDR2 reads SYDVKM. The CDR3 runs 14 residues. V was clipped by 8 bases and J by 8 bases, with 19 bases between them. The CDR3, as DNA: TGTGCCAGCTCCCCCCCAGGGGAGGTAGACATTCAGTACTTC. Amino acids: CASSPPGEVDIQYF. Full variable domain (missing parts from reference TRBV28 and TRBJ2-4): DVKVTQSSRYLVKRTGEKVFLECVQDMDHENMFWYRQDPGLGLRLIYFSYDVKMKEKGDIPEGYSVSREKKERFSLILESASTNQTSMYLCASSPPGEVDIQYFGAGTRLSVL.

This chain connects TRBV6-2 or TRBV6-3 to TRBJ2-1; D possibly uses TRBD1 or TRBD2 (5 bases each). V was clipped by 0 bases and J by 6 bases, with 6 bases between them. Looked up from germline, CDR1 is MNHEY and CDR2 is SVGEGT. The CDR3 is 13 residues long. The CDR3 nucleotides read TGTGCCAGCAGTTACTCCGGGGCCAATGAGCAGTTCTTC. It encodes CASSYSGANEQFF.

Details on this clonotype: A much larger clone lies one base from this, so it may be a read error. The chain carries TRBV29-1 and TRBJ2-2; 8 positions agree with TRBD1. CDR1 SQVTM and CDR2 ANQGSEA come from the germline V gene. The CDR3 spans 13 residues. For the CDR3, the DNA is TGCAGCGTTGGGGCCAGGGGGCCCGGGGAGCTGCTTTTT. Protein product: CSVGARGPGELLF.

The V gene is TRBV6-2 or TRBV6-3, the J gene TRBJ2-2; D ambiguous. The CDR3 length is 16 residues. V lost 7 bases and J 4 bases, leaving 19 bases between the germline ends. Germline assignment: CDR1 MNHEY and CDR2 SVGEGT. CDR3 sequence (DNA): TGTGCCAGCACTTCCGGACCCCAAACTGGCACCGGGGAGCTGTTTTTT. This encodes CASTSGPQTGTGELFF.

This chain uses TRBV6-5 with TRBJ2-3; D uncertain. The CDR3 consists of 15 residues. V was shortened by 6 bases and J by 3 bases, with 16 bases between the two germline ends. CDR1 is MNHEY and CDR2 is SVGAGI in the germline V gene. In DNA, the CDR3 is TGTGCCAGCAGCCGGACCGATTCCCAAACAGATACGCAGTATTTT. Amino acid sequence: CASSRTDSQTDTQYF.

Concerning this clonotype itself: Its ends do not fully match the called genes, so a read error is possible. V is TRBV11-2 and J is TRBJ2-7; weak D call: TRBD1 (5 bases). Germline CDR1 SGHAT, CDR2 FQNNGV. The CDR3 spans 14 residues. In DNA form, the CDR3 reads TGTGCCAGCAGCCTTGGGGCTGGGCGCTACGAGCACTACTTC. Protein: CASSLGAGRYEHYF.

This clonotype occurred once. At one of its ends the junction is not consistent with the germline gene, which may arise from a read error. The CDR3 loop reads CACSFSGTDTQYF. The CDR3 DNA is TGTGCCTGCAGCTTCAGTGGGACAGATACGCAGTATTTT. The chain recombines TRBV11-3 with TRBJ2-3; unclear D gene. This CDR3 contains 13 residues. CDR1 SGHNT and CDR2 YENEEA come from the germline V gene. Full variable domain (rest looked up from reference TRBV11-3 and TRBJ2-3): EAGVVQSPRYKIIEKKQPVAFWCNPISGHNTLYWYLQNLGQGPELLIRYENEEAVDDSQLPKDRFSAERLKGVDSTLKIQPAELGDSAVYLCACSFSGTDTQYFGPGTRLTVL.

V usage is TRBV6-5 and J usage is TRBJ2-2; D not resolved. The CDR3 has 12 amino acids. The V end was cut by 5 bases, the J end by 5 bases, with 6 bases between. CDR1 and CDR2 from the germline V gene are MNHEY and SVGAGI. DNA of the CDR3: TGTGCCAGCAGTGGGTGTACCGGGGAGCTGTTTTTT. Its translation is CASSGCTGELFF.

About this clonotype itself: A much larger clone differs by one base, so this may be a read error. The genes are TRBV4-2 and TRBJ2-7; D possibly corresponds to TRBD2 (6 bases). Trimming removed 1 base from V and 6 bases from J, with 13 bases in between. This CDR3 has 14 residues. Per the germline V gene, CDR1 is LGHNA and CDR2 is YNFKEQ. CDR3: CASSQVGGDCEQYF. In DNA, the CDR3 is TGTGCCAGCAGCCAAGTCGGCGGGGACTGCGAGCAGTACTTC.

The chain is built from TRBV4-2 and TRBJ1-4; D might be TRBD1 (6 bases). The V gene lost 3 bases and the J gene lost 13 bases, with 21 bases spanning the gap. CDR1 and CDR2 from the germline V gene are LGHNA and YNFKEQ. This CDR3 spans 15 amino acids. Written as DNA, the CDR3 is TGTGCCAGCAGCCAGGGGGGCGGGATCATAGTCAGACTGTTTTTT. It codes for CASSQGGGIIVRLFF.